This paragraph reports one T cell receptor beta chain. Its antigen is unknown. The data were taken from a study of T cell responses to AZD1222 COVID-19 vaccine. As for the study in general: Samples with a second dose at about 4 or about 12 weeks were pooled together.

Whole-study results and caveats: Repertoire sampling occurred only after the peak T cell response. Regions 160-218 and 743-854 held dominance among vaccine-associated CD4 TCRs, which spanned spike. The study identified only five or six AZD1222 recipients as seropositive at baseline.

Data came from immunoSEQ multiplex PCR; TCRdb stores just in-frame clones and leaves some out. The sample holds about 140,000 clones, 90% seen once. The sequence was obtained from an adult in good health. The source was peripheral blood, collected on day 0 of AZD1222 vaccination.

CDR3 in DNA: TGTGCCAGCAACCAAAAGGGCCGTAGAGTCGAGGGGGACACTGAAGCTTTCTTT. Its protein is CASNQKGRRVEGDTEAFF. The chain has TRBV5-4 and TRBJ1-1, with a weak D call TRBD1 (6 bases). Germline CDR1 and CDR2: SGHNT and YYREEE (reference sequence). There are 18 residues in the CDR3. Trimming removed 6 bases at V and 3 bases at J, with 27 bases between.